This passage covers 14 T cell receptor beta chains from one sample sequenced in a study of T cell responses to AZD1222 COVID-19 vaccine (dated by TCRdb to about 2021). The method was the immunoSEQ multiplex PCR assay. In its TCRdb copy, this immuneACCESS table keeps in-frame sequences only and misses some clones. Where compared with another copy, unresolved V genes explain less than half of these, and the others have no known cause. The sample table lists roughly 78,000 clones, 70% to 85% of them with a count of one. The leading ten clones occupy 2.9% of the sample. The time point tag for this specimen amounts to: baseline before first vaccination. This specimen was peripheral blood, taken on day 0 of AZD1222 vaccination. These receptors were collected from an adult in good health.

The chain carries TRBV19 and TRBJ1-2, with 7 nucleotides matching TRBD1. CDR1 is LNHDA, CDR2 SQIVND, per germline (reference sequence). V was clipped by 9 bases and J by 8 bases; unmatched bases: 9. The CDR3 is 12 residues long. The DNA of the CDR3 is TGTGCCAGCGGTGACAGGGCCCTGGGCTACACCTTC. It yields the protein CASGDRALGYTF. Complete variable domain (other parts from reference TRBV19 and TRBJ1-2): DGGITQSPKYLFRKEGQNVTLSCEQNLNHDAMYWYRQDPGQGLRLIYYSQIVNDFQKGDIAEGYSVSREKKESFPLTVTSAQKNPTAFYLCASGDRALGYTFGSGTRLTVV.

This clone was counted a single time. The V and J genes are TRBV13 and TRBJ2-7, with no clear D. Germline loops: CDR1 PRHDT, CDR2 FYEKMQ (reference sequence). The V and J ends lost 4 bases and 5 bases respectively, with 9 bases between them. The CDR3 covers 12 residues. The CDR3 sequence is CASSWLSHEQYF. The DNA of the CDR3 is TGTGCCAGCAGCTGGCTCAGCCACGAGCAGTACTTC.

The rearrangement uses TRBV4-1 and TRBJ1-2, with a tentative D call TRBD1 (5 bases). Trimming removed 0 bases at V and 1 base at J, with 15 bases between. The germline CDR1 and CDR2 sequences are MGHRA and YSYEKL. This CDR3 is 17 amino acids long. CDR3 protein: CASSQDFRQIVNYGYTF. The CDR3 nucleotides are TGCGCCAGCAGCCAAGATTTCAGACAGATCGTTAACTATGGCTACACCTTC.

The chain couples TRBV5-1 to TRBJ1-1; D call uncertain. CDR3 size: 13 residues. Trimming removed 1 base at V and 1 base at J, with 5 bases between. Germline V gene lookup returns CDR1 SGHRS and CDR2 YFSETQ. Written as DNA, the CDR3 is TGCGCCAGCAGCTTGACTGCGAACACTGAAGCTTTCTTT. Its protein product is CASSLTANTEAFF.

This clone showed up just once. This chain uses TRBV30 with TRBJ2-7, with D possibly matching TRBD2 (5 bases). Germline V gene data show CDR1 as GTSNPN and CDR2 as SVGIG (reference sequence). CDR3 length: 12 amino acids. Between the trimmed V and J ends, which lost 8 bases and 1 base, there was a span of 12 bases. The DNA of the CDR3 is TGTGCCGCCGGGATATGGTCCTACGAGCAGTACTTC. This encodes CAAGIWSYEQYF. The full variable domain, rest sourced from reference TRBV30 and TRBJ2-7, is SQTIHQWPATLVQPVGSPLSLECTVEGTSNPNLYWYRQAAGRGLQLLFYSVGIGQISSEVPQNLSASRPQDRQFILSSKKLLLSDSGFYLCAAGIWSYEQYFGPGTRLTVT.

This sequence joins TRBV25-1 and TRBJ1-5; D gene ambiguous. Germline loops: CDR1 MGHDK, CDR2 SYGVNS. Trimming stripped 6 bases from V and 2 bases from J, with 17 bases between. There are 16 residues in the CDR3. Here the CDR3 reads CASSRPLVAGNQPQHF. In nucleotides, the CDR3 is TGTGCCAGCAGCAGACCCCTCGTGGCGGGCAATCAGCCCCAGCATTTT.

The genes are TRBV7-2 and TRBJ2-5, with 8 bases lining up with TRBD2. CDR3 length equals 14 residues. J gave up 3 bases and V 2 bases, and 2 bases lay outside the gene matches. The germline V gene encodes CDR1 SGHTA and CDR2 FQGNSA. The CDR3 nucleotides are TGTGCCAGCAGCTTACGGGGGGGAGAAGAGACCCAGTACTTC. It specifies CASSLRGGEETQYF.

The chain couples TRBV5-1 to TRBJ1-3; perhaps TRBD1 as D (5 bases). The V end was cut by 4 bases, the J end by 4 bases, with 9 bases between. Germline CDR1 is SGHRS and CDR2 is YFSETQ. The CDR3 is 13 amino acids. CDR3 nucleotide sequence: TGCGCCAGCAGCGGGGGAACGGGAAACACCATATATTTT. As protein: CASSGGTGNTIYF. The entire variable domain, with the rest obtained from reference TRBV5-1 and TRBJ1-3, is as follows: KAGVTQTPRYLIKTRGQQVTLSCSPISGHRSVSWYQQTPGQGLQFLFEYFSETQRNKGNFPGRFSGRQFSNSRSEMNVSTLELGDSALYLCASSGGTGNTIYFGEGSWLTVV.

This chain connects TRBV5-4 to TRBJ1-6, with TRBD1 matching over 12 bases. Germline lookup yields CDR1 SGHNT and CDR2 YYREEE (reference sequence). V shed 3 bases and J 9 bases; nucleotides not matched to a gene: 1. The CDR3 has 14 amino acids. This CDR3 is CASSWDRGPSPLHF. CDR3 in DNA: TGTGCCAGCAGCTGGGACAGGGGGCCTTCACCCCTCCACTTT.

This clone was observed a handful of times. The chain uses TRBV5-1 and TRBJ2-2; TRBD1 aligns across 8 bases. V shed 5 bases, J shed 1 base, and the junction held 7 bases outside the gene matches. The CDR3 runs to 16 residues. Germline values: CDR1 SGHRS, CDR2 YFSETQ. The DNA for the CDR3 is TGCGCCAGCAGTCGGACAGGGTTCGGGAACACCGGGGAGCTGTTTTTT. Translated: CASSRTGFGNTGELFF.

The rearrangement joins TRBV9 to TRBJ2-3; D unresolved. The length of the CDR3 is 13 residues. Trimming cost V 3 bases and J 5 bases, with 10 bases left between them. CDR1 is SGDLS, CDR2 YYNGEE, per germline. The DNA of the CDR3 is TGTGCCAGCAGCGACACGGTGGGAGATACGCAGTATTTT. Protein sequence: CASSDTVGDTQYF.

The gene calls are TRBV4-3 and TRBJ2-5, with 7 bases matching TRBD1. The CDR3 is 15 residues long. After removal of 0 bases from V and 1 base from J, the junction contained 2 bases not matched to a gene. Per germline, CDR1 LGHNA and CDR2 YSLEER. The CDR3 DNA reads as TGCGCCAGCAGCCAAGACGGACAGGTCCAAGAGACCCAGTACTTC. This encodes CASSQDGQVQETQYF.

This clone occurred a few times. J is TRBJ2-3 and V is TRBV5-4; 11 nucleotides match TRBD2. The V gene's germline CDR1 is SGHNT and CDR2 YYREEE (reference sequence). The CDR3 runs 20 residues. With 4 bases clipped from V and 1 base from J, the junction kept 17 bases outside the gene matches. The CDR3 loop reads CASSGGSGRAGTRGTDTQYF. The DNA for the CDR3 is TGTGCCAGCAGCGGGGGTAGCGGGAGGGCCGGGACCCGGGGCACAGATACGCAGTATTTT.

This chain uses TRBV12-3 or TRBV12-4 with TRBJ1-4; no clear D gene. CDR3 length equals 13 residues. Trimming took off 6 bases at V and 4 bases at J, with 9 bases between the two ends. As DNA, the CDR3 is TGTGCCAGCAGACCGACGAATAATGAAAAACTGTTTTTT. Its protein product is CASRPTNNEKLFF.